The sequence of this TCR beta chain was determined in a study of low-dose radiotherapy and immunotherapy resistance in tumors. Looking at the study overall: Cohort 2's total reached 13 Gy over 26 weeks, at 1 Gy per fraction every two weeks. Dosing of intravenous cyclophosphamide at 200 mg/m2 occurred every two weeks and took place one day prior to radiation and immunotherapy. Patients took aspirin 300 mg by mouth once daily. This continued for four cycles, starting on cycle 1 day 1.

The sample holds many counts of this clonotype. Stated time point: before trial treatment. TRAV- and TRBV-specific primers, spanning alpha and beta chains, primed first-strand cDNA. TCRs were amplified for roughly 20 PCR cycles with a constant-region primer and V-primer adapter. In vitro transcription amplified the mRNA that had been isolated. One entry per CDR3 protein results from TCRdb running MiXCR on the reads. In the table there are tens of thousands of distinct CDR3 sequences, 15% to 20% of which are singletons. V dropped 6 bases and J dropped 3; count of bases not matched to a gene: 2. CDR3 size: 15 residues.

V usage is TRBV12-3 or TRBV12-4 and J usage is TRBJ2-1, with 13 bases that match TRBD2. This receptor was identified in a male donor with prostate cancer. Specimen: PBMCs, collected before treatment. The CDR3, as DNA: TGTGCCAGCAGCAGGACTAGCGGGGGCTACAATGAGCAGTTCTTC. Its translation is CASSRTSGGYNEQFF.